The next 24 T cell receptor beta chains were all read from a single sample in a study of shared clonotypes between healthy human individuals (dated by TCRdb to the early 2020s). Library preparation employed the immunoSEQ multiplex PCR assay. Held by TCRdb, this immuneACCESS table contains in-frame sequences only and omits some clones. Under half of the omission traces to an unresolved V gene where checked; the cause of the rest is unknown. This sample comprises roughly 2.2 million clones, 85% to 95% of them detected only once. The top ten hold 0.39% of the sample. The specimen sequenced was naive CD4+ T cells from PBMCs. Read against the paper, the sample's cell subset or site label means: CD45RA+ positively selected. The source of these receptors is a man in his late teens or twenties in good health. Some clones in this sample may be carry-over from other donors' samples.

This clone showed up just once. The CDR3 here is CASSEEGPRFF. The CDR3 DNA follows: TGTGCCAGCAGTGAAGAAGGGCCCCGATTTTTT. V usage is TRBV2 and J usage is TRBJ1-4, with no clear D. The CDR3 covers 11 residues. From germline, CDR1 is SNHLY and CDR2 FYNNEI. Deletions cut 1 base from V and 17 bases from J, with 11 bases between.

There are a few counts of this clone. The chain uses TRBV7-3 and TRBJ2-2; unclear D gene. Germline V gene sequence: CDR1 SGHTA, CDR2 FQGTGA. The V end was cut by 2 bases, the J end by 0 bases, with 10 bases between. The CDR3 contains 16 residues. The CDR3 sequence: CASSLQPRANTGELFF. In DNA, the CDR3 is TGTGCCAGCAGCTTACAGCCGCGCGCGAACACCGGGGAGCTGTTTTTT.

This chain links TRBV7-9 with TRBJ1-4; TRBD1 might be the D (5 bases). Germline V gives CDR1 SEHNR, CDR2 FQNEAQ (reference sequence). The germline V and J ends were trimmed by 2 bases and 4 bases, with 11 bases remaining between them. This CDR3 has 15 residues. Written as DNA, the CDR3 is TGTGCCAGCAGCTTAAGTGCCGGGGGTAATGAAAAACTGTTTTTT. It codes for CASSLSAGGNEKLFF.

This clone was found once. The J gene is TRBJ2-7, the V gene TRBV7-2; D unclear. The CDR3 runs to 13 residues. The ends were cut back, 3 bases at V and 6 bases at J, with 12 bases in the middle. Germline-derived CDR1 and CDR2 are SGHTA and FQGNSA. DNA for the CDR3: TGTGCCAGCAGCTTGATGGGATTTGGCGAGCAGTACTTC. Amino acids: CASSLMGFGEQYF. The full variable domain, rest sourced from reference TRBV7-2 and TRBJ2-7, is GAGVSQSPSNKVTEKGKDVELRCDPISGHTALYWYRQSLGQGLEFLIYFQGNSAPDKSGLPSDRFSAERTGGSVSTLTIQRTQQEDSAVYLCASSLMGFGEQYFGPGTRLTVT.

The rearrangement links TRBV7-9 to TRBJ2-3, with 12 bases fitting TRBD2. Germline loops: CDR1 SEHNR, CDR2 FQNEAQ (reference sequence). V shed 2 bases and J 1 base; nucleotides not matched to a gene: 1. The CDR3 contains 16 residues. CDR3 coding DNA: TGTGCCAGCAGCTTAAGGACTAGCGGGGGCACAGATACGCAGTATTTT. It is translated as CASSLRTSGGTDTQYF.

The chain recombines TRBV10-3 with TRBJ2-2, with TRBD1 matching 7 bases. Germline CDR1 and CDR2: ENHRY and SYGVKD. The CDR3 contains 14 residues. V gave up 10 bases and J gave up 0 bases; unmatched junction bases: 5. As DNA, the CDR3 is TGTGCCAGCTACGGACAGGCGAACACCGGGGAGCTGTTTTTT. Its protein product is CASYGQANTGELFF.

The CDR3 region has the DNA TGCGCCAGCAGCCAAATATGGACGGGCTCTGGAAACACCATATATTTT. Translating gives CASSQIWTGSGNTIYF. The J gene is TRBJ1-3, the V gene TRBV4-3, with unresolved D. Trimming shortened V by 2 bases and J by 0 bases, and 11 bases separated the two germline ends. The germline V gene encodes CDR1 LGHNA and CDR2 YSLEER. The CDR3 consists of 16 residues.

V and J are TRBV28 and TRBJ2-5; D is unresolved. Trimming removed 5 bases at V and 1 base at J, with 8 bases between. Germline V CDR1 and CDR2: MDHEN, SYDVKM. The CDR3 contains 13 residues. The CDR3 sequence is CASSQLPQETQYF. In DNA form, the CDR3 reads TGTGCCAGCAGTCAACTACCCCAAGAGACCCAGTACTTC. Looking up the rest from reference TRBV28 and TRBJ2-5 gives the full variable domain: DVKVTQSSRYLVKRTGEKVFLECVQDMDHENMFWYRQDPGLGLRLIYFSYDVKMKEKGDIPEGYSVSREKKERFSLILESASTNQTSMYLCASSQLPQETQYFGPGTRLLVL.

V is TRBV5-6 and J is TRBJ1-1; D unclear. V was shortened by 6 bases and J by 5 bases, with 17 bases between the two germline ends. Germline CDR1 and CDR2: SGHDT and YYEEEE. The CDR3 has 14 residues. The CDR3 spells CASNLWKGNTEAFF. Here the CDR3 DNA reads TGTGCCAGCAACCTCTGGAAGGGAAATACTGAAGCTTTCTTT. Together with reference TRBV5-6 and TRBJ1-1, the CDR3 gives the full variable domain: DAGVTQSPTHLIKTRGQQVTLRCSPKSGHDTVSWYQQALGQGPQFIFQYYEEEERQRGNFPDRFSGHQFPNYSSELNVNALLLGDSALYLCASNLWKGNTEAFFGQGTRLTVV.

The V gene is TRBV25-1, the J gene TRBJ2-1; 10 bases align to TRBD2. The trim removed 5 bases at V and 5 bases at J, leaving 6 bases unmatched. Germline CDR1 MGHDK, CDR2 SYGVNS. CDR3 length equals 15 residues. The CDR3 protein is CASSSLAGANNEQFF. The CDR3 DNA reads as TGTGCCAGCAGTAGCCTAGCGGGGGCCAACAATGAGCAGTTCTTC.

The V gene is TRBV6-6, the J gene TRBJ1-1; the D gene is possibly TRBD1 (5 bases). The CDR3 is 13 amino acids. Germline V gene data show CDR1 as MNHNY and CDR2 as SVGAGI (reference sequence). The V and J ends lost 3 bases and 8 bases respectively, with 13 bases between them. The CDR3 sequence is CASSYAGVTEAFF. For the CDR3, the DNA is TGTGCCAGCAGTTATGCGGGGGTCACCGAAGCTTTCTTT.

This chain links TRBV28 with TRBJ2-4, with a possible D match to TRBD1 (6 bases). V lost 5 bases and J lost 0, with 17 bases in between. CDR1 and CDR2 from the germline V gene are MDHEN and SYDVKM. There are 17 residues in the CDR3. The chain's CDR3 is CASSDVGAGEAKNIQYF. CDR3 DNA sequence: TGTGCCAGCAGTGATGTCGGGGCAGGGGAAGCCAAAAACATTCAGTACTTC.

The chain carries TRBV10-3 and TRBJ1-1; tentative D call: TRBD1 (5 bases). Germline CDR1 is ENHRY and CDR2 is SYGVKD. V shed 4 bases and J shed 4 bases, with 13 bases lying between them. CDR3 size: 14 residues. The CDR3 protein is CAISVQGMTTEAFF. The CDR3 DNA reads TGTGCCATCAGTGTGCAGGGAATGACCACTGAAGCTTTCTTT.

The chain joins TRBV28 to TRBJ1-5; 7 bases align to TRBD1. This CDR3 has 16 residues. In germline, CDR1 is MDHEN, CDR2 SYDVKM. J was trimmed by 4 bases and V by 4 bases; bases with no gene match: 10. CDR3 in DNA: TGTGCCAGCAGTTCACTTGGACAGGCCTTTAATCAGCCCCAGCATTTT. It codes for CASSSLGQAFNQPQHF.

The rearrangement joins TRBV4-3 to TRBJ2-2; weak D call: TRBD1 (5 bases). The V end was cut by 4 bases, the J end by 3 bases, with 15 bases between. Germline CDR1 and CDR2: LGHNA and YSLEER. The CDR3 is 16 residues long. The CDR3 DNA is TGCGCCAGCAGCCCAGGGATAGTTTTTGACACCGGGGAGCTGTTTTTT. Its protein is CASSPGIVFDTGELFF.

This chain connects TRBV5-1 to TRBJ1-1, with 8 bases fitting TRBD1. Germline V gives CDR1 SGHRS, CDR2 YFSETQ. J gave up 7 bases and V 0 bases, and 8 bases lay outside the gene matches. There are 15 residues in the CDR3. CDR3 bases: TGCGCCAGCAGCTTGGAGACAGGGGTCCGTGTTGAAGCTTTCTTT. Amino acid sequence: CASSLETGVRVEAFF.

DNA for the CDR3: TGTGCCAGCAGTTACGATACAGGACAGAGAAGCAATCAGCCCCAGCATTTT. Protein sequence: CASSYDTGQRSNQPQHF. The rearrangement joins TRBV7-9 to TRBJ1-5, with D possibly TRBD1 on 6 matching bases. The germline CDR1 and CDR2 sequences are SEHNR and FQNEAQ (reference sequence). Trimming took 6 bases from V and 1 from J, leaving 19 bases between them. This CDR3 has 17 residues.

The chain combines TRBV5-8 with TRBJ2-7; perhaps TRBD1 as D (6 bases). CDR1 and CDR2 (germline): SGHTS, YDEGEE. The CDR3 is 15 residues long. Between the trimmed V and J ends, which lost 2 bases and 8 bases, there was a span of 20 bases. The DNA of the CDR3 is TGTGCCAGCAGCTTTGGGGACATGTTGGAAGATCAGCAGTACTTC. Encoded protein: CASSFGDMLEDQQYF.

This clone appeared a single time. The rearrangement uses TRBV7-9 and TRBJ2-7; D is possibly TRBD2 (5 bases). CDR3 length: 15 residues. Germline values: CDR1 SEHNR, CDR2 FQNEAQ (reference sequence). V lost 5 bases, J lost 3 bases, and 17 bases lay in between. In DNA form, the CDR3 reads TGTGCCAGCAGCCCCGGGATTAGTTGGGACTACGAGCAGTACTTC. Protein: CASSPGISWDYEQYF.

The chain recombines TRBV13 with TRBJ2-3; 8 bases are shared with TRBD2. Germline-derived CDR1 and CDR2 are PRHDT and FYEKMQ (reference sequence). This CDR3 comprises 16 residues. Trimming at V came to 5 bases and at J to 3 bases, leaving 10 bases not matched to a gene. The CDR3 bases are TGTGCCAGCAGCCTCCGGCGACTAGCGAAGACAGATACGCAGTATTTT. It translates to CASSLRRLAKTDTQYF.

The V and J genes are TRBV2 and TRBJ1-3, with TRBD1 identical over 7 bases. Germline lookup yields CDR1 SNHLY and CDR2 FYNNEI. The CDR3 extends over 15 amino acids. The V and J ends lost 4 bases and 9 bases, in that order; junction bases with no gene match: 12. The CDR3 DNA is TGTGCCAGCAGTGGGGTGGACAGGCACAGATCCACCATATATTTT. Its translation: CASSGVDRHRSTIYF.

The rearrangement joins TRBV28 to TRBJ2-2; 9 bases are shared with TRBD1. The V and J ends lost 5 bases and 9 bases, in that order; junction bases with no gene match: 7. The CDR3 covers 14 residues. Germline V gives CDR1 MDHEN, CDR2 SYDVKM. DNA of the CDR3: TGTGCCAGCAGTCTACGACAGGGGGGCCGGGAGCTGTTTTTT. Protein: CASSLRQGGRELFF.

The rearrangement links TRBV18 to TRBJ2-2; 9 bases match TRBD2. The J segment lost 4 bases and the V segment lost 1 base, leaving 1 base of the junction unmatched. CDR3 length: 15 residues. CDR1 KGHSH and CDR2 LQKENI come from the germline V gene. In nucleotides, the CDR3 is TGTGCCAGCTCACCACTAGCGGGAGTCACCGGGGAGCTGTTTTTT. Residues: CASSPLAGVTGELFF.

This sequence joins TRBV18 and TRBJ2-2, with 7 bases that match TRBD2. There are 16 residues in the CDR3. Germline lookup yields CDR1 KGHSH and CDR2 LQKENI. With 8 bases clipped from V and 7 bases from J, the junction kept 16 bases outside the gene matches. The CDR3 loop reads CASRVIGTNTGGELFF. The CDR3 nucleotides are TGTGCCAGCCGCGTCATTGGGACTAACACAGGCGGGGAGCTGTTTTTT.